This is a list of T cell receptor beta chains from one sample in a study of T cells after posttransplantation cyclophosphamide. Clones were read by immunoSEQ multiplex PCR, and TCRdb kept only the in-frame ones, dropping some. The sample has 66,000 or so clones, roughly 93% seen once. Sequenced material: PBMCs. Receptors originate from a woman in her 30s in good health and a related stem cell transplant donor. CDR3s include the opening cysteine and the closing phenylalanine or tryptophan. A D gene is named only where the DNA matches it firmly. Where a row states a size, it is once, few, many or the class of an expanded clone; other rows omit it.

V gene	D gene	J gene	clone size	CDR3 protein	CDR3 DNA
TRBV15	TRBD1	TRBJ2-1	NA	CATSSGTAYNEQFF	TGTGCCACCAGCAGCGGGACAGCCTACAATGAGCAGTTCTTC
TRBV5-6	NA	TRBJ1-2	NA	CASSPGDYGYTF	TGTGCCAGCAGCCCAGGGGACTATGGCTACACCTTC
TRBV7-2	NA	TRBJ2-1	NA	CASSPGTDYNEQFF	TGTGCCAGCAGCCCCGGGACGGATTACAATGAGCAGTTCTTC
TRBV18	TRBD1	TRBJ1-5	NA	CASSPRDRAAQPQHF	TGTGCCAGCTCACCAAGGGACAGGGCGGCTCAGCCCCAGCATTTT
TRBV5-1	TRBD2	TRBJ2-7	NA	CASSWTSGGDLSSYEQYF	TGCGCCAGCAGCTGGACTAGCGGGGGGGATTTAAGCTCCTACGAGCAGTACTTC
TRBV12-5	NA	TRBJ2-1	NA	CASGLVPLYNEQFF	TGTGCTAGTGGTTTGGTCCCCTTGTACAATGAGCAGTTCTTC
TRBV7-9	NA	TRBJ1-6	NA	CASSLARAINSPLHF	TGTGCCAGCAGCTTAGCCAGGGCAATCAATTCACCCCTCCACTTT
TRBV5-1	TRBD2	TRBJ2-5	NA	CASSLGPSGGRRETQYF	TGCGCCAGCAGCTTGGGGCCTAGCGGGGGCCGCCGGGAGACCCAGTACTTC
TRBV7-9	NA	TRBJ1-2	once	CASSFDIYGYTF	TGTGCCAGCAGCTTCGACATCTATGGCTACACCTTC
TRBV7-2	NA	TRBJ2-5	once	CASSLAYKETQYF	TGTGCCAGCAGCTTAGCCTATAAAGAGACCCAGTACTTC
TRBV28	NA	TRBJ2-1	few	CASSFESYYGYNEQFF	TGTGCCAGCAGTTTCGAAAGCTACTACGGCTACAATGAGCAGTTCTTC
TRBV4-1	NA	TRBJ2-7	NA	CASSQFSLITQGFPYEQYF	TGCGCCAGCAGCCAATTTAGTCTAATAACCCAGGGCTTCCCCTACGAGCAGTACTTC
TRBV6-1	TRBD1	TRBJ1-1	NA	CASSEMDRKNTEAFF	TGTGCCAGCAGTGAAATGGACAGGAAGAACACTGAAGCTTTCTTT
TRBV12-5	TRBD2	TRBJ2-7	once	CASGLWEGDSYEQYF	TGTGCTAGTGGACTCTGGGAGGGAGACTCCTACGAGCAGTACTTC
TRBV6-1	NA	TRBJ1-2	NA	CASSVWGKEGYTF	TGTGCCAGCAGTGTGTGGGGGAAGGAGGGCTACACCTTC
TRBV30	NA	TRBJ1-1	NA	CAWSVHRVNTEAFF	TGTGCCTGGAGTGTACACCGAGTAAACACTGAAGCTTTCTTT
TRBV7-2	NA	TRBJ1-2	NA	CASSLFVGGVEGYTF	TGTGCCAGCAGCTTATTCGTTGGGGGAGTTGAAGGCTACACCTTC
TRBV7-3	NA	TRBJ2-6	NA	CASSTDRKSSGANVLTF	TGTGCCAGCAGTACCGACAGAAAGAGCTCTGGGGCCAACGTCCTGACTTTC
TRBV19	NA	TRBJ2-1	NA	CASSISPSTYYNEQFF	TGTGCCAGTAGTATATCCCCCTCGACATACTACAATGAGCAGTTCTTC
TRBV19	NA	TRBJ2-5	NA	CASSIRGRGQVKETQYF	TGTGCCAGTAGTATACGGGGGAGGGGACAGGTTAAGGAGACCCAGTACTTC
TRBV11-2	TRBD2	TRBJ2-7	NA	CASSLTGTSGGREQYF	TGTGCCAGCAGCTTGACCGGGACTAGCGGGGGTCGAGAGCAGTACTTC
TRBV28	NA	TRBJ1-2	NA	CASSLLGDYGYTF	TGTGCCAGCAGTTTATTAGGCGACTATGGCTACACCTTC
TRBV2	TRBD1	TRBJ1-1	NA	CASSGQGAYTEAFF	TGTGCCAGCAGTGGGCAGGGGGCCTACACTGAAGCTTTCTTT
TRBV9	NA	TRBJ2-7	NA	CASSIDPDRFPYF	TGTGCCAGCAGCATCGACCCCGACAGGTTTCCGTACTTC
TRBV6-1	NA	TRBJ2-1	NA	CASSPLTYNEQFF	TGTGCCAGCAGTCCTCTCACCTACAATGAGCAGTTCTTC
TRBV28	TRBD2	TRBJ2-3	NA	CASSLLAGADTQYF	TGTGCCAGCAGTTTACTAGCGGGGGCAGATACGCAGTATTTT
TRBV5-8	NA	TRBJ1-3	NA	CASSLAAFSGNTIYF	TGTGCCAGCAGCTTAGCAGCTTTCTCTGGAAACACCATATATTTT
TRBV2	NA	TRBJ2-7	NA	CASSLQGTSAYEQYF	TGTGCCAGCAGCCTACAGGGTACAAGTGCCTACGAGCAGTACTTC
TRBV4-2	TRBD2	TRBJ2-3	once	CASSRGTSFADTQYF	TGTGCCAGCAGCCGGGGGACTAGCTTTGCAGATACGCAGTATTTT
TRBV6-5	NA	TRBJ1-1	NA	CASSYSMNGGLYEAFF	TGTGCCAGCAGTTACTCGATGAACGGGGGCCTGTATGAAGCTTTCTTT
TRBV19	TRBD2	TRBJ2-3	NA	CASSRPGLADSTDTQYF	TGTGCCAGTAGCCGGCCGGGACTAGCCGATAGCACAGATACGCAGTATTTT
TRBV11-3	TRBD1	TRBJ2-1	NA	CASSFQGAIHYEQFF	TGTGCCAGCAGCTTTCAGGGGGCCATACACTATGAGCAGTTCTTC
TRBV2	NA	TRBJ1-1	NA	CASSELWQGRTEAFF	TGTGCCAGCAGTGAATTGTGGCAGGGAAGGACTGAAGCTTTCTTT
TRBV10-2	NA	TRBJ2-1	NA	CASSAAAGEQFF	TGCGCCAGCAGTGCAGCGGCTGGGGAGCAGTTCTTC
TRBV7-9	NA	TRBJ1-5	NA	CASSFAQGYSNQPQHF	TGTGCCAGCAGCTTCGCACAGGGTTATAGCAATCAGCCCCAGCATTTT
TRBV5-5	NA	TRBJ2-7	NA	CASSLEGALYEQYF	TGTGCCAGCAGCTTGGAAGGGGCTCTCTACGAGCAGTACTTC
TRBV6-5	TRBD1	TRBJ1-4	once	CASRTGVGNEKLFF	TGTGCCAGCAGGACAGGGGTGGGGAATGAAAAACTGTTTTTT
TRBV2	TRBD1	TRBJ2-3	medium-sized	CASKYDRGTDTQYF	TGTGCCAGCAAGTATGACAGGGGCACAGATACGCAGTATTTT
TRBV19	NA	TRBJ2-7	NA	CASSMGVRGTSGYEQYF	TGTGCCAGTAGTATGGGCGTCCGGGGGACCTCGGGCTACGAGCAGTACTTC
TRBV5-1	NA	TRBJ2-2	NA	CASSWGRPSTGELFF	TGCGCCAGCAGCTGGGGTCGGCCAAGCACCGGGGAGCTGTTTTTT
TRBV7-9	TRBD2	TRBJ2-5	NA	CASSSGTSGGTQETQYF	TGTGCCAGCAGCTCCGGGACTAGCGGGGGAACCCAAGAGACCCAGTACTTC
TRBV29-1	NA	TRBJ2-1	NA	CSVRPSSYNEQFF	TGCAGCGTCCGGCCTAGCTCCTACAATGAGCAGTTCTTC
TRBV10-3	NA	TRBJ1-2	once	CAISEFRLTNYGYTF	TGTGCCATCAGTGAGTTCCGGCTAACTAACTATGGCTACACCTTC
TRBV7-2	NA	TRBJ2-5	NA	CASSLDLGTQYF	TGTGCCAGCAGCTTAGACTTGGGGACCCAGTACTTC
TRBV27	NA	TRBJ1-2	NA	CASSLAPGYGYTF	TGTGCCAGCAGTTTAGCCCCGGGCTATGGCTACACCTTC
TRBV19	NA	TRBJ1-5	NA	CASSIEIRSNQPQHF	TGTGCCAGTAGTATCGAGATCAGGTCCAATCAGCCCCAGCATTTT
TRBV6-6	NA	TRBJ1-1	NA	CASSYADSEAFF	TGTGCCAGCAGTTACGCCGACAGTGAAGCTTTCTTT
TRBV7-2	NA	TRBJ2-7	NA	CASSLAGGRDEQYF	TGTGCCAGCAGCTTAGCGGGGGGGCGCGACGAGCAGTACTTC
TRBV4-2	NA	TRBJ2-3	NA	CASSLTTTDTQYF	TGTGCCAGCAGCCTGACAACGACAGATACGCAGTATTTT
TRBV4-3	NA	TRBJ1-1	NA	CASSRPGRGTEAFF	TGCGCCAGCAGCCGCCCCGGCAGGGGCACTGAAGCTTTCTTT
TRBV4-2	NA	TRBJ1-2	NA	CASSQEGTGAYGYTF	TGTGCCAGCAGCCAAGAAGGCACAGGCGCCTATGGCTACACCTTC
TRBV18	NA	TRBJ2-6	once	CASSRTGTLSSGANVLTF	TGTGCCAGCTCCCGGACCGGGACACTCAGCTCTGGGGCCAACGTCCTGACTTTC
TRBV30	NA	TRBJ2-7	NA	CAWKGPRATYEQYF	TGTGCCTGGAAGGGTCCCAGGGCTACCTACGAGCAGTACTTC
TRBV2	NA	TRBJ1-1	NA	CASSIGRVTEAFF	TGTGCCAGCAGTATCGGGAGGGTCACTGAAGCTTTCTTT
TRBV9	TRBD1	TRBJ2-3	NA	CASSFRDRVLRHHTTDTQYF	TGTGCCAGCAGCTTCCGGGACAGGGTTCTGAGGCACCACACCACAGATACGCAGTATTTT
TRBV9	TRBD1	TRBJ1-1	NA	CASSGDRGNTEAFF	TGTGCCAGCAGCGGCGACAGGGGGAACACTGAAGCTTTCTTT
TRBV18	NA	TRBJ1-2	NA	CASSPLPRQAGYGYTF	TGTGCCAGCTCACCCTTACCTCGGCAGGCTGGCTACGGCTACACCTTC
TRBV4-3	NA	TRBJ1-1	NA	CASSQVPPGSHTEAFF	TGCGCCAGCAGCCAAGTCCCTCCTGGTTCCCACACTGAAGCTTTCTTT
TRBV23-1	TRBD1	TRBJ2-7	NA	CASSQPDRGECYEQYF	TGCGCCAGCAGTCAACCGGACAGGGGTGAGTGCTACGAGCAGTACTTC